This is a list of T cell receptor beta chains from one sample in a study of early T cells in non-severe SARS-CoV-2 infection. TCRdb reprocessed the 5' RACE reads via MiXCR and lists one record per CDR3 protein. The sample carries around 33,000 distinct CDR3 sequences, about 4.2% recorded once. Sequencing used whole blood. These receptors were obtained from an adult who was a healthcare worker with PCR-confirmed SARS-CoV-2 infection or an uninfected control (not recorded which). CDR3s include the opening cysteine and the closing phenylalanine or tryptophan. D genes are given only for firm matches. Size is stated for part of the rows, as once, few or many counts, or as a class when the clone is expanded.

>TRBV3-1|TRBJ1-6|-|many
CASSQAGTSSPLHF
TGTGCCAGCAGCCAAGCAGGGACCAGTTCACCCCTCCACTTT
>TRBV6-1|TRBJ1-1|-|many
CASRRQVEAEAFF
TGTGCCAGCAGACGACAGGTTGAGGCTGAAGCTTTCTTT
>TRBV12-3/TRBV12-4|TRBJ2-1|TRBD2|-
CASSISGRRNEQFF
TGTGCCAGCAGCATTAGCGGGAGAAGGAATGAGCAGTTCTTC
>TRBV10-2|TRBJ2-5|-|few
CASSEPTGETQYF
TGCGCCAGCAGTGAGCCAACCGGCGAGACCCAGTACTTC
>TRBV12-3/TRBV12-4|TRBJ2-1|TRBD2|many
CASSSSSGTSRNRFF
TGTGCCAGCAGTTCATCCTCCGGGACTAGTCGAAATAGGTTCTTC
>TRBV4-1|TRBJ2-3|-|few
CASSQEMAVAQYF
TGCGCCAGCAGCCAAGAAATGGCAGTCGCGCAGTATTTT
>TRBV6-6|TRBJ2-3|TRBD2|few
CASSTGLAPYQPQYF
TGTGCCAGCAGCACTGGACTAGCGCCCTACCAGCCGCAGTATTTT
>TRBV19|TRBJ2-7|-|-
CASSYSGTGAYEQYF
TGTGCCAGTAGCTATTCCGGGACTGGGGCCTACGAGCAGTACTTC
>TRBV11-2|TRBJ2-5|TRBD1|many
CASSFGQEKTQYF
TGTGCCAGCAGCTTCGGACAGGAAAAGACCCAGTACTTC
>TRBV5-4|TRBJ2-1|-|many
CATSARGGNEQFF
TGTGCCACCTCGGCCCGAGGAGGCAATGAGCAGTTCTTC
>TRBV29-1|TRBJ2-7|-|few
CSVFDSEYEQYF
TGCAGCGTTTTCGACAGCGAATACGAGCAGTACTTC
>TRBV5-5|TRBJ2-2|-|many
CASSGFWGEPGELFF
TGTGCCAGCAGTGGGTTTTGGGGTGAGCCCGGGGAGCTGTTTTTT
>TRBV2|TRBJ2-5|-|few
CASRSGQSSVPQETQYF
TGTGCCAGCAGGAGCGGACAGTCTTCCGTACCTCAAGAGACCCAGTACTTC
>TRBV19|TRBJ1-5|TRBD1|-
CASSNQGGHQPQHF
TGTGCCAGTAGTAATCAGGGGGGCCATCAGCCCCAGCATTTT
>TRBV28|TRBJ2-2|-|many
CASSLSRSRTGELFF
TGTGCCAGCAGTTTGAGTAGGTCGCGGACCGGGGAGCTGTTTTTT
>TRBV18|TRBJ2-7|-|few
CASSPMGAEQYF
TGTGCCAGCTCACCAATGGGTGCCGAGCAGTACTTC
>TRBV20-1|TRBJ1-4|-|few
CSAAPNNNEKLFF
TGCAGTGCTGCCCCAAACAACAATGAAAAACTGTTTTTT
>TRBV7-2|TRBJ2-3|TRBD2|many
CASSFTSASDTQYF
TGTGCCAGCAGCTTTACTAGCGCTTCAGATACGCAGTATTTT
>TRBV7-9|TRBJ2-7|-|many
CASSLAEKGSAPYEQYF
TGTGCCAGCAGCTTAGCTGAAAAAGGGTCTGCCCCCTACGAGCAGTACTTC
>TRBV20-1|TRBJ2-1|TRBD1|many
CSANRDRRINEQFF
TGCAGTGCCAACCGGGACAGGCGAATCAATGAGCAGTTCTTC
>TRBV27|TRBJ2-2|TRBD1|-
CASSPRQGDTGELFF
TGTGCCAGCAGTCCTCGGCAGGGGGACACCGGGGAGCTGTTTTTT
>TRBV20-1|TRBJ2-2|-|-
CSAPSLGQRSANTGELFF
TGCAGTGCTCCAAGTCTTGGACAGCGGAGCGCGAACACCGGGGAGCTGTTTTTT
>TRBV24-1|TRBJ2-3|-|many
CAAGGSTDTQYF
TGTGCCGCAGGCGGTAGCACAGATACGCAGTATTTT
>TRBV15|TRBJ1-1|-|many
CATSRDHQGTEAFF
TGTGCCACCAGCAGAGATCATCAGGGCACTGAAGCTTTCTTT
>TRBV7-8|TRBJ2-1|-|many
CASSLAGTFNEQFF
TGTGCCAGCAGCTTAGCTGGGACATTCAATGAGCAGTTCTTC
>TRBV12-3/TRBV12-4|TRBJ2-1|TRBD2|few
CASSFERGIYNEQFF
TGTGCCAGCAGTTTTGAGCGGGGCATATACAATGAGCAGTTCTTC
>TRBV29-1|TRBJ2-3|-|many
CSARTLTDTQYF
TGCAGCGCCCGGACCCTCACAGATACGCAGTATTTT
>TRBV12-5|TRBJ2-7|TRBD1|many
CASGLTRDRGPEQYF
TGTGCTAGTGGTTTGACCCGGGACAGGGGGCCAGAGCAGTACTTC
>TRBV4-1|TRBJ2-2|-|many
CASSQQQFTGELFF
TGCGCCAGCAGCCAACAGCAGTTCACCGGGGAGCTGTTTTTT
>TRBV6-5|TRBJ2-7|-|many
CASKGPEQYF
TGTGCCAGCAAGGGCCCCGAGCAGTACTTC
>TRBV7-9|TRBJ2-3|-|many
CASSLGFAATTSTDTQYF
TGTGCCAGCAGCTTAGGATTTGCCGCCACGACAAGCACAGATACGCAGTATTTT
>TRBV6-2/TRBV6-3|TRBJ2-5|-|few
CASSPGSRRETQYF
TGTGCCAGCAGCCCAGGCTCTAGGCGAGAGACCCAGTACTTC
>TRBV21-1|TRBJ1-5|-|many
CASTLLQPQHF
TGTGCCAGCACTCTTCTACAGCCCCAGCATTTT
>TRBV4-2|TRBJ2-3|TRBD2|few
CASSQEGRTSVTDTQYF
TGTGCCAGCAGCCAAGAAGGACGGACTAGCGTAACAGATACGCAGTATTTT
>TRBV28|TRBJ2-7|-|many
CASSFPPEGWQDYEQYF
TGTGCCAGCAGTTTTCCCCCGGAGGGGTGGCAAGACTACGAGCAGTACTTC
>TRBV7-9|TRBJ2-7|TRBD1|-
CASSTGQVYEQYF
TGTGCCAGCAGCACCGGACAGGTCTACGAGCAGTACTTC
>TRBV5-4|TRBJ2-5|-|-
CASSLKESQYF
TGTGCCAGCAGCTTAAAAGAGAGCCAGTACTTC
>TRBV25-1|TRBJ2-5|TRBD1|few
CASSRQGFQETQYF
TGTGCCAGCAGCCGACAGGGGTTCCAAGAGACCCAGTACTTC
>TRBV2|TRBJ2-1|-|many
CASNRYNEQFF
TGTGCCAGCAACCGTTACAATGAGCAGTTCTTC
>TRBV5-1|TRBJ2-6|-|many
CASSIEGGEGANVLTF
TGCGCCAGCAGCATCGAGGGTGGGGAAGGGGCCAACGTCCTGACTTTC
>TRBV5-1|TRBJ2-3|TRBD1|medium-sized
CASSHRGLVTDTQYF
TGCGCCAGCAGCCACAGGGGGCTTGTGACAGATACGCAGTATTTT
>TRBV29-1|TRBJ2-5|TRBD2|large
CSVEGLALQTQYF
TGCAGCGTTGAAGGACTAGCCCTCCAGACCCAGTACTTC
>TRBV5-6|TRBJ1-1|-|-
CASSPPGGRLNTEAFF
TGTGCCAGCAGCCCTCCCGGGGGCCGACTGAACACTGAAGCTTTCTTT
>TRBV20-1|TRBJ2-6|TRBD1|many
CSATMTGGETSGANVLTF
TGCAGTGCTACCATGACAGGGGGCGAGACCTCTGGGGCCAACGTCCTGACTTTC
>TRBV11-3|TRBJ2-1|TRBD2|few
CASSPRLAVVNEQFF
TGTGCCAGCAGCCCTCGGCTAGCGGTCGTCAATGAGCAGTTCTTC